This T cell receptor (beta chain) emerged from a study of T cell changes during pregnancy in multiple sclerosis. The table came from immunoSEQ multiplex PCR; TCRdb's copy has only in-frame clones and leaves some out. The sample records under 55,000 clones, more than 75% being singletons. With V trimmed by 4 bases and J by 7 bases, 3 bases remained unmatched. The CDR3 sequence is 12 residues long. Germline V CDR1 and CDR2: GTSNPN, SVGIG (reference sequence). This clone appeared a single time. This chain links TRBV30 with TRBJ2-7, with 11 bases fitting TRBD1. This TCR was recovered from a female donor with multiple sclerosis, enrolled in a pregnancy study. Sequenced input: PBMCs (not recorded whether the cells were cultured). The CDR3, as DNA: TGTGCCTGGAAAGGGGACAGGGGGGAGCAGTACTTC. This translates into CAWKGDRGEQYF.